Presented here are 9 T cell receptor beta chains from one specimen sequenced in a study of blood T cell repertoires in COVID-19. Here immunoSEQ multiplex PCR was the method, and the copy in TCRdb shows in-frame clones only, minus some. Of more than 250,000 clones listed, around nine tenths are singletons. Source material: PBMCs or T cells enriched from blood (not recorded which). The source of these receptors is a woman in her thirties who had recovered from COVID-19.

In nucleotides, the CDR3 is TGCGCCAGCAGCTCCGGGACTAGCGGGGGGCGGGATACGCAGTATTTT. Translation: CASSSGTSGGRDTQYF. The J gene is TRBJ2-3, the V gene TRBV5-1; TRBD2 aligns across 15 bases. CDR3 length: 16 amino acids. Germline CDR1 reads SGHRS; CDR2 reads YFSETQ. V dropped 3 bases and J dropped 6; count of bases not matched to a gene: 5.

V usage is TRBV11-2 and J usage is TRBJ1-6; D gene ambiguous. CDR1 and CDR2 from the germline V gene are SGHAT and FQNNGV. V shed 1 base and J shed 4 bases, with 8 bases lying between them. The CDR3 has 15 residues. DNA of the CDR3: TGTGCCAGCAGCTTAGGCTCAGTTTATAATTCACCCCTCCACTTT. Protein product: CASSLGSVYNSPLHF.

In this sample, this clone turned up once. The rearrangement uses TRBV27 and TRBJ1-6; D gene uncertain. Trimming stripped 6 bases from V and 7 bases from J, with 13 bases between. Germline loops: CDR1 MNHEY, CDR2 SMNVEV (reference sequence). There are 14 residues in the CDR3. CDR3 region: CASRNTGGNSPLHF. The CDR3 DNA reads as TGTGCCAGCAGAAACACGGGTGGCAATTCACCCCTCCACTTT.

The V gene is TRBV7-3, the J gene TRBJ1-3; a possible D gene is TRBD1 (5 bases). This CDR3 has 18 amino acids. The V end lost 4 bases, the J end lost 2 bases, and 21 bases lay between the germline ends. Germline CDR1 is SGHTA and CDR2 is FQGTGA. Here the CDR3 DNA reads TGTGCCAGCAGCTACATCCCAACGGGGGTACACCCTGGAAACACCATATATTTT. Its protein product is CASSYIPTGVHPGNTIYF.

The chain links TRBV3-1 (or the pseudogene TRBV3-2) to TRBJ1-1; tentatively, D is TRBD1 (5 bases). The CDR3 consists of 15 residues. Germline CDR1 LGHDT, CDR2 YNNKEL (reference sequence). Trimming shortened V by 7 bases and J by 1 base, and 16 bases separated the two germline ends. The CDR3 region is CASTQAGGKNTEAFF. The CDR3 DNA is TGTGCCAGCACCCAGGCCGGGGGGAAGAACACTGAAGCTTTCTTT.

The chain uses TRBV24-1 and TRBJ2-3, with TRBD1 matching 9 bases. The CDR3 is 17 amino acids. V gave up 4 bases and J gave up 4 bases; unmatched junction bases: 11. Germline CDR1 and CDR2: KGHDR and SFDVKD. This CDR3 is CATSDLPGQGIPDTQYF. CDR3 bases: TGTGCCACCAGTGACCTCCCGGGACAGGGAATTCCAGATACGCAGTATTTT.

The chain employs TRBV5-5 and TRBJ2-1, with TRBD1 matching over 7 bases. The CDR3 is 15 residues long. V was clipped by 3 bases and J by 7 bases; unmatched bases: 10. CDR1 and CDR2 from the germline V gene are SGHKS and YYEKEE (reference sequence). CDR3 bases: TGTGCCAGCAGCTCCTCCTCGGACAGGCGGAATGAGCAGTTCTTC. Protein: CASSSSSDRRNEQFF.

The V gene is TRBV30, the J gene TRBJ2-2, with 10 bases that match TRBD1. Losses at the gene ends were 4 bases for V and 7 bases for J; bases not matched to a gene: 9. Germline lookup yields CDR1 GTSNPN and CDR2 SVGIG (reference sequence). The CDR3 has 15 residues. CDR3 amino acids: CAWIRQGASNGELFF. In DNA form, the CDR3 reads TGTGCCTGGATAAGACAGGGGGCGTCTAACGGGGAGCTGTTTTTT.

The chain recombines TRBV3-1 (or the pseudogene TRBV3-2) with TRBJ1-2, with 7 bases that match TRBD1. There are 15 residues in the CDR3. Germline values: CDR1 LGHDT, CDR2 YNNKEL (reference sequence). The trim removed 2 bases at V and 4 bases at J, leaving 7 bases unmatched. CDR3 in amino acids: CASSQHTGQSYGYTF. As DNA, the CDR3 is TGTGCCAGCAGCCAACATACGGGACAGAGCTATGGCTACACCTTC.